A selection of T cell receptor beta chains follows, all from one sample in a study of naive and memory T cell subsets. Using its own MiXCR run on the UMI-ligation and nested PCR reads, TCRdb lists one record per CDR3 protein. This table holds 77,000 or so distinct CDR3 sequences, less than 15% found once. Sequenced sample: central memory CD4+ T cells from blood. Receptors originate from a human donor in good health. Each CDR3 is given with its conserved first and last residue. The D gene is left open where the match is weak. Part of the rows lack a size; the others show once, few, many or a class for expanded clones.

v_gene	j_gene	abundance	len	d_gene	CDR3aa	CDR3nt
TRBV18	TRBJ1-5	NA	16	NA	CASLPSSGNSNQPQHF	TGTGCCAGCTTACCATCGTCGGGTAATAGCAATCAGCCCCAGCATTTT
TRBV29-1	TRBJ1-4	few	14	NA	CSVMGTLTNEKLFF	TGCAGCGTTATGGGGACATTGACTAATGAAAAACTGTTTTTT
TRBV2	TRBJ1-5	few	16	TRBD1	CASSQGAKGSNQPQHF	TGTGCCAGCAGCCAGGGGGCCAAGGGGAGCAATCAGCCCCAGCATTTT
TRBV10-3	TRBJ2-7	few	17	TRBD2	CAVRPGLAGDHSYEQYF	TGTGCCGTCAGACCGGGACTAGCGGGAGATCACTCCTACGAGCAGTACTTC
TRBV3-1	TRBJ2-1	NA	12	NA	CASSQDRTRQFF	TGTGCCAGCAGCCAAGACCGGACCAGGCAGTTCTTC
TRBV29-1	TRBJ2-3	many	14	NA	CSVAPPNGADTQYF	TGCAGCGTTGCCCCACCGAATGGGGCAGATACGCAGTATTTT
TRBV20-1	TRBJ2-3	many	16	TRBD2	CSATLTSGRSTDTQYF	TGCAGTGCTACCTTGACTAGCGGGAGGAGCACAGATACGCAGTATTTT
TRBV7-2	TRBJ2-7	few	13	NA	CASSLQIFYEQYF	TGTGCCAGCAGCTTACAGATTTTCTACGAGCAGTACTTC
TRBV10-2	TRBJ2-7	few	14	TRBD2	CASSERLAAYEQYF	TGCGCCAGCAGTGAGCGACTAGCGGCCTACGAGCAGTACTTC
TRBV7-2	TRBJ1-4	few	15	NA	CASSRSQATNEKLFF	TGTGCCAGCAGCCGATCACAAGCAACTAATGAAAAACTGTTTTTT
TRBV12-3/TRBV12-4	TRBJ1-2	many	13	NA	CASSLDSDYGYTF	TGTGCCAGCAGTTTAGATAGCGACTATGGCTACACCTTC
TRBV29-1	TRBJ2-5	many	13	NA	CSVLVSGSETQYF	TGCAGCGTACTAGTAAGTGGATCAGAGACCCAGTACTTC
TRBV20-1	TRBJ1-6	many	15	TRBD1	CSASHRGEPNSPLHF	TGCAGTGCTAGCCACAGGGGAGAACCGAATTCACCCCTCCACTTT
TRBV6-5	TRBJ2-1	NA	15	TRBD2	CASSETSGGFNEQFF	TGTGCCAGCAGTGAAACTAGCGGGGGCTTCAATGAGCAGTTCTTC
TRBV10-3	TRBJ1-5	many	15	NA	CAISESAGRNQPQHF	TGTGCCATCAGTGAGTCCGCGGGACGCAATCAGCCCCAGCATTTT
TRBV6-1	TRBJ1-1	many	14	NA	CASKKVGQNTEAFF	TGTGCCAGCAAGAAGGTCGGGCAGAACACTGAAGCTTTCTTT
TRBV7-2	TRBJ1-1	few	16	NA	CASSSTRQGRVAEAFF	TGTGCCAGCAGCTCCACACGCCAGGGACGGGTTGCTGAAGCTTTCTTT
TRBV2	TRBJ2-5	few	16	TRBD2	CASSKEETSGGRTQYF	TGTGCCAGCAGTAAAGAAGAAACTAGCGGGGGAAGGACCCAGTACTTC
TRBV5-1	TRBJ2-5	few	15	TRBD1	CASGQGQGRQETQYF	TGCGCCAGTGGCCAGGGACAGGGGAGACAAGAGACCCAGTACTTC
TRBV7-9	TRBJ2-7	many	13	TRBD1	CASSWDRGGEQYF	TGTGCCAGCAGCTGGGACAGGGGTGGCGAGCAGTACTTC
TRBV12-3/TRBV12-4	TRBJ1-1	few	13	TRBD1	CASSFQGGTEAFF	TGTGCCAGCAGTTTTCAGGGGGGCACTGAAGCTTTCTTT
TRBV20-1	TRBJ2-7	NA	15	TRBD2	CSASLGTSVTYEQYF	TGCAGTGCCAGTTTAGGGACTAGCGTAACCTACGAGCAGTACTTC
TRBV6-5	TRBJ2-1	NA	15	TRBD2	CASSSPGTSSTEQFF	TGTGCCAGCAGTTCCCCCGGGACTAGCTCTACTGAGCAGTTCTTC
TRBV30	TRBJ2-3	many	12	NA	CAASGSTDTQYF	TGTGCCGCGAGCGGGAGCACAGATACGCAGTATTTT
TRBV5-4	TRBJ1-2	NA	14	NA	CASSSRDGVYGYTF	TGTGCCAGCAGCTCCCGGGACGGCGTCTATGGCTACACCTTC
TRBV6-2/TRBV6-3	TRBJ2-7	few	14	NA	CASRRGVGVDEQYF	TGTGCCAGCAGAAGGGGGGTTGGCGTCGACGAGCAGTACTTC
TRBV3-1	TRBJ2-6	many	14	NA	CASIGNSGANVLTF	TGTGCCAGCATTGGGAACTCTGGGGCCAACGTCCTGACTTTC
TRBV11-2	TRBJ1-1	few	16	TRBD1	CASSYGTGLPNTEAFF	TGTGCCAGCAGCTACGGGACAGGCCTCCCGAACACTGAAGCTTTCTTT
TRBV5-5	TRBJ2-1	few	15	TRBD2	CASSREGYQGNEQFF	TGTGCCAGCAGTCGGGAGGGTTACCAGGGCAATGAGCAGTTCTTC
TRBV20-1	TRBJ1-4	NA	14	NA	CSAREVGISEKLFF	TGCAGTGCTAGAGAGGTGGGGATAAGTGAAAAACTGTTTTTT
TRBV29-1	TRBJ2-7	few	14	TRBD2	CSVEGLAGNYEQYF	TGCAGCGTTGAGGGACTAGCGGGAAACTACGAGCAGTACTTC
TRBV6-2/TRBV6-3	TRBJ1-1	few	14	NA	CASSYGASNTEAFF	TGTGCCAGCAGTTATGGGGCTTCGAACACTGAAGCTTTCTTT
TRBV7-6	TRBJ2-5	NA	18	NA	CASSYTIRLGYLEETQYF	TGTGCCAGCAGCTACACCATTCGACTTGGTTATTTGGAAGAGACCCAGTACTTC
TRBV4-1	TRBJ2-5	NA	16	TRBD1	CASSREGTGVQETQYF	TGCGCCAGCAGCCGCGAAGGGACAGGGGTCCAAGAGACCCAGTACTTC
TRBV7-2	TRBJ2-1	NA	16	NA	CASSLASSTAYNEQFF	TGTGCCAGCAGCTTAGCTTCTAGCACGGCCTACAATGAGCAGTTCTTC
TRBV3-1	TRBJ2-1	NA	14	NA	CASSHPPQRYEQFF	TGTGCCAGCAGCCACCCTCCGCAGCGATATGAGCAGTTCTTC
TRBV5-1	TRBJ2-1	few	16	NA	CASSRTGTASYNEQFF	TGCGCCAGCAGCCGCACCGGGACCGCCTCCTACAATGAGCAGTTCTTC
TRBV7-2	TRBJ2-7	many	17	NA	CASSLGRGGTVLYEQYF	TGTGCCAGCAGCTTAGGACGTGGAGGGACTGTCCTCTACGAGCAGTACTTC
TRBV18	TRBJ1-6	few	15	NA	CASSPSQGYGSPLHF	TGTGCCAGCTCACCGTCACAGGGCTACGGTTCACCCCTCCACTTT
TRBV12-3/TRBV12-4	TRBJ1-2	NA	14	NA	CASSKETANYGYTF	TGTGCCAGCAGTAAAGAGACAGCTAACTATGGCTACACCTTC
TRBV20-1	TRBJ1-5	NA	16	TRBD1	CSAREPRDRTYQPQHF	TGCAGTGCTAGAGAGCCTAGGGACAGGACTTATCAGCCCCAGCATTTT
TRBV29-1	TRBJ1-4	NA	13	NA	CSVEESKGNGLRF	TGCAGCGTTGAAGAATCGAAGGGAAATGGCCTCCGTTTT
TRBV5-1	TRBJ2-3	few	18	TRBD2	CASSLGVAGTSYTDTQYF	TGCGCCAGCAGCTTGGGGGTCGCCGGGACTAGTTACACAGATACGCAGTATTTT
TRBV5-5	TRBJ2-7	few	16	TRBD2	CASSWEGRGSGSEQYF	TGTGCCAGCAGCTGGGAGGGTCGCGGGAGTGGATCGGAGCAGTACTTC
TRBV19	TRBJ1-2	NA	12	NA	CASRNLGDGYTF	TGTGCCAGTAGGAACTTAGGAGATGGCTACACCTTC
TRBV7-2	TRBJ1-1	NA	12	TRBD1	CASSLGQGGAFF	TGTGCCAGCAGCTTAGGACAGGGAGGAGCTTTCTTT
TRBV20-1	TRBJ2-5	many	14	NA	CSARNEGGSETQYF	TGCAGTGCTCGCAACGAGGGTGGCTCGGAGACCCAGTACTTC